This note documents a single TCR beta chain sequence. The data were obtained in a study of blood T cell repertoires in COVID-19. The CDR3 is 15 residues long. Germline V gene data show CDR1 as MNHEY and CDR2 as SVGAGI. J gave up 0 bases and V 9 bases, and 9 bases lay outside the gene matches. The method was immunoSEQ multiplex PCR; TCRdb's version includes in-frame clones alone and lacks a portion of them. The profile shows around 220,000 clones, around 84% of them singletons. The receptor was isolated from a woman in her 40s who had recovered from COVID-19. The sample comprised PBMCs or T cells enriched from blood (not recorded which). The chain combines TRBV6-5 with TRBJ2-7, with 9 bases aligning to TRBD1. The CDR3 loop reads CASETGGAGSYEQYF. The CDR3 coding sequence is TGTGCCAGTGAGACAGGGGGAGCGGGCTCCTACGAGCAGTACTTC.